This T cell receptor beta chain was identified in a study of regulatory T cells in long-lasting Graves disease. Overall study context: The definition of persistent Graves' disease was over 5 years of antithyroid drugs with positive TSH receptor antibodies. Study observations and caveats: Favored gene segments in persistent disease were TRBV28, TRBJ1-2 and TRBJ2-5.

The CDR3 consists of 15 residues. V gave up 2 bases and J gave up 2 bases, with 9 bases separating them. Germline assignment: CDR1 LGHDT and CDR2 YNNKEL (reference sequence). Note on this clonotype: Its antigen remains unknown.

Building of the TCR beta libraries involved iRepertoire HTBI primers and Arm-PCR of CDR3 regions. TCRdb reanalysed the multiplex PCR reads using MiXCR and keeps one entry per CDR3 protein. In the table there are under 450,000 distinct CDR3 sequences, roughly 25% of which are singletons. Time point here: persistent/refractory GD, antithyroid drugs over 5 years with positive TRAb. With RNA extracted from PBMCs as input, the TCR library was made. This specimen was peripheral blood mononuclear cells (PBMCs), taken when the disease was refractory, from a patient treated with antithyroid drugs. The V gene is TRBV3-1, the J gene TRBJ2-2; D is tentatively TRBD1 or TRBD2 (6 bases each). The clonotype originates from a woman in her thirties or forties with Graves disease. The CDR3 sequence: CASSQRGDNTGELFF. The CDR3 DNA follows: TGTGCCAGCAGCCAAAGGGGGGACAACACCGGGGAGCTGTTTTTT.